The 5 T cell receptor beta chains below come from one sample, sequenced in a study of cytomegalovirus exposure and HLA in healthy donors. Use of 60 Vbeta and 13 Jbeta primers characterized the PCR. Here immunoSEQ multiplex PCR was the method, and the copy in TCRdb shows in-frame clones only, minus some. The table shows approximately 190,000 clones, with 87% occurring only once. The sequenced sample was PBMCs. Receptors were obtained from a man aged 25 to 45 in good health and CMV-seronegative.

V and J are TRBV5-1 and TRBJ2-1, with TRBD2 identical over 11 bases. CDR1 and CDR2 (germline): SGHRS, YFSETQ. The trim removed 4 bases at V and 3 bases at J, leaving 6 bases unmatched. There are 16 residues in the CDR3. CDR3 sequence reads: CASSKELAGDYNEQFF. The CDR3, as DNA: TGCGCCAGCAGCAAAGAACTAGCGGGAGACTACAATGAGCAGTTCTTC.

The chain uses TRBV18 and TRBJ1-2, with a tentative D call TRBD1 (6 bases). The CDR3 consists of 13 residues. Germline loops: CDR1 KGHSH, CDR2 LQKENI. V lost 3 bases and J lost 4, with 9 bases in between. CDR3 sequence: CASSPTGRYGYTF. CDR3 nucleotides: TGTGCCAGCTCACCGACAGGCCGCTATGGCTACACCTTC.

The chain carries TRBV29-1 and TRBJ1-5; D uncertain. Germline lookup yields CDR1 SQVTM and CDR2 ANQGSEA. The CDR3 is 12 residues long. With 7 bases removed from V and 6 bases from J, the gap between germline ends came to 13 bases. CDR3 DNA sequence: TGCAGCGCCGAATCAGAGGGTCAGCCCCAGCATTTT. Its translation is CSAESEGQPQHF.

This clone showed up just a few times. The genes are TRBV29-1 and TRBJ1-4, with 8 bases fitting TRBD1. The CDR3 runs to 15 residues. V lost 1 base to trimming and J lost 7 bases; unmatched junction nucleotides: 8. Germline CDR1 reads SQVTM; CDR2 reads ANQGSEA. The CDR3, as DNA: TGCAGCGTTGAAGTTCCCGACAGGGGAAGTGAAAAACTGTTTTTT. As protein: CSVEVPDRGSEKLFF. The full variable domain, rest sourced from reference TRBV29-1 and TRBJ1-4, is SAVISQKPSRDICQRGTSLTIQCQVDSQVTMMFWYRQQPGQSLTLIATANQGSEATYESGFVIDKFPISRPNLTFSTLTVSNMSPEDSSIYLCSVEVPDRGSEKLFFGSGTQLSVL.

V is TRBV27 and J is TRBJ2-7; no reliable D call. This CDR3 has 15 residues. Trimming took off 0 bases at V and 3 bases at J, with 12 bases between the two ends. Germline-derived CDR1 and CDR2 are MNHEY and SMNVEV (reference sequence). The chain's CDR3 is CASSLSFPTVYEQYF. In nucleotides, the CDR3 is TGTGCCAGCAGTTTATCTTTCCCCACAGTCTACGAGCAGTACTTC.